This is a list of T cell receptor beta chains from one sample in a study of shared clonotypes between healthy human individuals. Some clones are missing from TCRdb's copy, which holds only in-frame ones; the method was immunoSEQ multiplex PCR. The table has roughly 2 million clones, roughly 94% seen once. Input material: naive CD4+ T cells sorted from blood. These receptor sequences come from a man aged 18-30 years in good health. CDR3s include the opening cysteine and the closing phenylalanine or tryptophan. D genes are given only for firm matches.

>TRBD1|TRBJ2-2|15|TRBV7-9
CASSSGQGNTGELFF
>NA|TRBJ2-7|13|TRBV2
CASSAMSSYEQYF
>NA|TRBJ2-3|16|TRBV5-4
CASRNPGLRVEDTQYF
>NA|TRBJ2-7|15|TRBV4-3
CASSQEGTISYEQYF
>NA|TRBJ2-7|12|TRBV10-2
CASSVGGYEQYF
>TRBD1|TRBJ2-5|14|TRBV28
CASTGDRYQETQYF
>NA|TRBJ1-1|16|TRBV5-4
CASSLARSGLSIEAFF
>NA|TRBJ2-2|16|TRBV11-3
CASSLAGVGNTGELFF
>TRBD2|TRBJ2-3|17|TRBV30
CAWSVRRTSGRTDTQYF
>NA|TRBJ2-3|14|TRBV5-4
CASSFGGVTDTQYF
>NA|TRBJ2-7|13|TRBV10-3
CAIQIGPSGEQYF
>NA|TRBJ2-1|11|TRBV2
CASSKEAEQFF
>NA|TRBJ2-7|15|TRBV11-3
CASSLDGHSSSEQYF
>NA|TRBJ2-1|12|TRBV29-1
CSSGATYNEQFF
>NA|TRBJ2-7|16|TRBV7-2
CASSLVGGGDRYEQYF
>NA|TRBJ1-1|12|TRBV29-1
CSVGGRLTEAFF
>TRBD2|TRBJ2-3|18|TRBV27
CASRRLAGGPGSTDTQYF
>TRBD1|TRBJ1-6|15|TRBV6-5
CASSRQGPWDSPLHF
>NA|TRBJ1-6|14|TRBV18
CASSTGPGDSPLHF
>NA|TRBJ2-3|13|TRBV18
CASSPPILDTQYF
>NA|TRBJ2-7|11|TRBV7-9
CASSFLYEQYF
>NA|TRBJ1-5|15|TRBV6-6
CASSYNGGGNQPQHF
>TRBD1|TRBJ2-5|14|TRBV29-1
CSVLTSTGMETQYF
>TRBD2|TRBJ2-5|16|TRBV11-2
CASSLAGRGGQETQYF